These T cell receptor beta chains were read from a single sample in a study of blood T cell repertoires in COVID-19. Assay used: immunoSEQ multiplex PCR; TCRdb lists only in-frame clones, some missing. This table holds 150,000 or so clones, over 70% found once. Specimen: peripheral blood. The receptors derive from a man aged 55 to 70 with acute or convalescent COVID-19. CDR3s include the opening cysteine and the closing phenylalanine or tryptophan. The order of the fields is D gene, J gene, V gene, clone size, CDR3 DNA, CDR3 protein. D genes are given only for firm matches. Some rows have no size entry. The others give once, few or many, or a class for an expanded clone.

TRBD1,TRBJ2-7,TRBV6-6,.,TGTGCCAGCAGTTACTCGAGCAGGGGGTCCTACGAGCAGTACTTC,CASSYSSRGSYEQYF
TRBD1,TRBJ1-5,TRBV2,.,TGTGCCAGCAGTGAGTCCGTACAGGGGAGGCAGCCCCAGCATTTT,CASSESVQGRQPQHF
.,TRBJ1-4,TRBV5-8,.,TGTGCCAGCAGCCCCGGGACAAGAGGGGAAAAACTGTTTTTT,CASSPGTRGEKLFF
TRBD1,TRBJ1-3,TRBV14,few,TGTGCCAGCAGCCAGGACGACAGGGCTCGAAACACCATATATTTT,CASSQDDRARNTIYF
.,TRBJ1-1,TRBV6-5,few,TGTGCCAGCAGTTACTCAAGGGAGGGGAACACTGAAGCTTTCTTT,CASSYSREGNTEAFF
TRBD1,TRBJ2-7,TRBV7-9,.,TGTGCCAGCAGCCTCGGACAGGGGAGGGACGAGCAGTACTTC,CASSLGQGRDEQYF
.,TRBJ2-1,TRBV5-6,.,TGTGCCAGCACCCCGGCCGGGACATTAAGCCGCAATGAGCAGTTCTTC,CASTPAGTLSRNEQFF
.,TRBJ1-2,TRBV28,.,TGTGCCAGCAGTTTGACAGGAAACTATGGCTACACCTTC,CASSLTGNYGYTF
.,TRBJ1-2,TRBV7-2,.,TGTGCCAGCAGCTTAGTTCGAGGGAACAACTATGGCTACACCTTC,CASSLVRGNNYGYTF
TRBD1,TRBJ2-5,TRBV18,few,TGTGCCAGCTCACCTCGACAGGGGGGACAAGAGACCCAGTACTTC,CASSPRQGGQETQYF
.,TRBJ2-7,TRBV19,.,TGTGCCAGTAGTATTGGGGCAGGGCTCAACGAGCAGTACTTC,CASSIGAGLNEQYF
.,TRBJ1-5,TRBV6-1,.,TGTGCCAGCAGTCGCGAGGGCCAGCCCCAGCATTTT,CASSREGQPQHF
.,TRBJ2-7,TRBV19,.,TGTGCCAGTAGTATCGGGGGATCCTACGAGCAGTACTTC,CASSIGGSYEQYF
.,TRBJ2-3,TRBV5-4,.,TGTGCCAGCAGCTTGGATCGGGGAAGCACAGATACGCAGTATTTT,CASSLDRGSTDTQYF
.,TRBJ2-5,TRBV12-5,.,TGTGCTAGTGGTAATGGACTGGCCCAGTACTTC,CASGNGLAQYF
TRBD1,TRBJ1-2,TRBV19,once,TGTGCCAGTATTGGTCCCGGGACAGTTAACTATGGCTACACCTTC,CASIGPGTVNYGYTF
TRBD2,TRBJ2-1,TRBV10-3,.,TGTGCCTATCGGGAGACTAGCGGGGGTTACAATGAGCAGTTCTTC,CAYRETSGGYNEQFF
TRBD1,TRBJ1-5,TRBV19,.,TGTGCCAGTAGCGACAGGGCTTATCAGCCCCAGCATTTT,CASSDRAYQPQHF
TRBD1,TRBJ1-2,TRBV6-5,.,TGTGCCAGCAGAACGGACAGGGTGGAGGGTGGCTACACCTTC,CASRTDRVEGGYTF
.,TRBJ1-5,TRBV7-2,.,TGTGCCAGCAGTCCGACAGGTTACAATCAGCCCCAGCATTTT,CASSPTGYNQPQHF
.,TRBJ1-4,TRBV28,.,TGTGCCAGCAGTTTCCTAGGTGGAACTAATGAAAAACTGTTTTTT,CASSFLGGTNEKLFF
.,TRBJ1-1,TRBV4-3,.,TGCGCCAGCAGCCCGGACGGACAAGCCCCCACTGAAGCTTTCTTT,CASSPDGQAPTEAFF
TRBD1,TRBJ2-7,TRBV4-3,.,TGCGCCAGCAGCCAAGGGGACAGCTCCCACGAGCAGTACTTC,CASSQGDSSHEQYF
TRBD2,TRBJ2-7,TRBV25-1,.,TGTGCCAGCAGTCCATCCCCGATAGCGGGTGTCTCCTACGAGCAGTACTTC,CASSPSPIAGVSYEQYF